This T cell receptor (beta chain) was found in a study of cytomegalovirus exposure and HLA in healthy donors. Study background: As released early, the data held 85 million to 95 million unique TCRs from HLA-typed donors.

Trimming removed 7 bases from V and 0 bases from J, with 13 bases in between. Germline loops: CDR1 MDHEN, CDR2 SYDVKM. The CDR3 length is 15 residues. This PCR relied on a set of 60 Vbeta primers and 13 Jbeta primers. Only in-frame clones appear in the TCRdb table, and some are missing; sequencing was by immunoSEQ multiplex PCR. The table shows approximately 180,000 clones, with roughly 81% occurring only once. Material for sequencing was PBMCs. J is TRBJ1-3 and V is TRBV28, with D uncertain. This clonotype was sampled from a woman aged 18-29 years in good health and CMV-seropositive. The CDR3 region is CASTVTVRSGNTIYF. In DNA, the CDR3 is TGTGCCAGCACAGTTACAGTTCGCTCTGGAAACACCATATATTTT.